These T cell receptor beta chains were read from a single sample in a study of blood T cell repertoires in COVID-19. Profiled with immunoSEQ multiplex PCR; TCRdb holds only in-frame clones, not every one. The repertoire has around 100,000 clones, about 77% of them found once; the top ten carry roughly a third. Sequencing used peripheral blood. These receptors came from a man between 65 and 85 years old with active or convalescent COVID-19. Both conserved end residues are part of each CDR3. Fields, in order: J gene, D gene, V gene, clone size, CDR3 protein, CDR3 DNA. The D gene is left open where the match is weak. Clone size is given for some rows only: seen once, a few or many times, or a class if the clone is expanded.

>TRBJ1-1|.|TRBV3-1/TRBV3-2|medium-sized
CASSPLGATEAFF
TGTGCCAGCAGCCCATTGGGGGCGACTGAAGCTTTCTTT
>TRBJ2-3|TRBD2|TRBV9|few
CASSFYGRGVSTDTQYF
TGTGCCAGCAGCTTCTACGGGCGGGGGGTTAGCACAGATACGCAGTATTTT
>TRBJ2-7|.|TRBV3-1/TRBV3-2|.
CASSVGSLRGSYEQYF
TGTGCCAGCAGCGTTGGGTCACTCCGAGGTTCCTACGAGCAGTACTTC
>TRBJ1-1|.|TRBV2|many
CASVGEGGLWTEAFF
TGTGCCAGCGTCGGAGAGGGGGGGCTGTGGACTGAAGCTTTCTTT
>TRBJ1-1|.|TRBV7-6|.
CASSGREGTEAFF
TGTGCCAGCAGCGGACGTGAGGGCACTGAAGCTTTCTTT
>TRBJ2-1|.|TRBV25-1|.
CASSETGTQFF
TGTGCCAGCAGTGAAACAGGGACGCAGTTCTTC
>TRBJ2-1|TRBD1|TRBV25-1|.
CASSTTGSGTDNEQFF
TGTGCCAGCAGCACGACAGGGTCGGGAACGGACAATGAGCAGTTCTTC
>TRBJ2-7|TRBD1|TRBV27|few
CASSGDRGFYEQYF
TGTGCCAGCAGTGGCGACAGGGGATTCTACGAGCAGTACTTC
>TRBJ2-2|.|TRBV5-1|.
CASSPHRGSNTGELFF
TGCGCCAGCAGCCCCCATCGGGGGTCGAACACCGGGGAGCTGTTTTTT
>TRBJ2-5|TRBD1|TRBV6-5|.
CASRTGGVRETQYF
TGTGCATCCCGAACAGGGGGCGTACGGGAGACCCAGTACTTC
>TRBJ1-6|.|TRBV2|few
CASSVVRINSPLHF
TGTGCCAGCAGTGTCGTCAGGATTAATTCACCCCTCCACTTT
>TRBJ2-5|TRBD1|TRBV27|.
CASSFNRGETQYF
TGTGCCAGCAGTTTCAACAGGGGTGAGACCCAGTACTTC
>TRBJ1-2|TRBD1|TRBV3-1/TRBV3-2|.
CASSQSDRGLVYTF
TGTGCCAGCAGCCAATCTGACAGGGGGCTGGTCTACACCTTC
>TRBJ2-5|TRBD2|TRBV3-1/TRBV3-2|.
CASSQGILAGVRETQYF
TGTGCCAGCAGCCAAGGGATACTAGCGGGAGTCCGAGAGACCCAGTACTTC
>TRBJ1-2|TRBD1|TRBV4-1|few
CASSGPRGLRGYTF
TGCGCCAGCAGCGGGCCCAGGGGGCTGAGAGGCTACACCTTC
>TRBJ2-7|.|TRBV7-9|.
CASSLAGVEQYF
TGTGCCAGCAGCTTAGCGGGAGTCGAGCAGTACTTC
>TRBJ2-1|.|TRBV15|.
CATSRGLGADNEQFF
TGTGCCACCAGCAGAGGACTCGGCGCGGACAATGAGCAGTTCTTC
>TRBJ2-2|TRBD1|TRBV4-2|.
CASSQTTGFTGELFF
TGTGCCAGCAGCCAAACGACAGGGTTCACCGGGGAGCTGTTTTTT
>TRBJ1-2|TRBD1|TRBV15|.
CATSPRQGDGYTF
TGTGCCACCAGCCCCCGACAGGGCGATGGCTACACCTTC
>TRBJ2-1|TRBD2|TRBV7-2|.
CASSLAPRGSGTYNEQFF
TGTGCCAGCAGCTTAGCGCCCCGGGGTAGCGGGACCTACAATGAGCAGTTCTTC
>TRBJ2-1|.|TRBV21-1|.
CASSKAGQVCWSSYNEQFF
TGTGCCAGCAGCAAAGCGGGACAGGTCTGTTGGAGCTCCTACAATGAGCAGTTCTTC
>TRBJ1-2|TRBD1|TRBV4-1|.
CASSQAGTGPYGYTF
TGCGCCAGCAGCCAAGCCGGGACAGGGCCTTACGGCTACACCTTC
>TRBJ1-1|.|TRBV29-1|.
CSVEDWKGGTEAFF
TGCAGCGTTGAAGATTGGAAGGGGGGGACTGAAGCTTTCTTT
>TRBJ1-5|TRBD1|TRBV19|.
CASSSPGTGIFNQPQHF
TGTGCCAGTAGTAGTCCCGGGACAGGAATTTTCAATCAGCCCCAGCATTTT
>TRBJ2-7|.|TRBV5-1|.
CASSADSGGAYYEQYF
TGCGCCAGCAGCGCGGACTCTGGCGGAGCCTACTACGAGCAGTACTTC
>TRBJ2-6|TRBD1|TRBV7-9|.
CASSTMGQLTPKGANVLTF
TGTGCCAGCAGCACAATGGGACAGCTTACACCTAAAGGGGCCAACGTCCTGACTTTC
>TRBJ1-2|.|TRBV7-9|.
CASSHSFGEYGYTF
TGTGCCAGCAGCCATTCTTTCGGGGAGTATGGCTACACCTTC
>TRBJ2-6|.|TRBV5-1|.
CASSHSRQGTTGSGANVLTF
TGCGCCAGCAGCCACTCGCGGCAAGGCACAACAGGCTCTGGGGCCAACGTCCTGACTTTC
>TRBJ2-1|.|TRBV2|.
CASNREPAFYEQFF
TGTGCCAGCAACAGGGAACCGGCCTTCTATGAGCAGTTCTTC
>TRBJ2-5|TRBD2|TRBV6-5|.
CASSSSLRGGETQYF
TGTGCCAGCAGTTCTTCACTACGGGGGGGGGAGACCCAGTACTTC
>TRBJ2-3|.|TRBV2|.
CASSVRQGSTDTQYF
TGTGCCAGCAGTGTTAGGCAGGGCAGCACAGATACGCAGTATTTT
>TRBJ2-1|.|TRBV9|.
CASSDSSANEQFF
TGTGCCAGCAGCGACTCTAGCGCCAATGAGCAGTTCTTC
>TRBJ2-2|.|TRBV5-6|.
CASSLARDFMGELFF
TGTGCCAGCAGCTTGGCCAGGGACTTCATGGGGGAGCTGTTTTTT
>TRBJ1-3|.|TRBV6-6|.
CASSYSPDISGNTIYF
TGTGCCAGCAGTTACTCGCCCGACATCTCTGGAAACACCATATATTTT
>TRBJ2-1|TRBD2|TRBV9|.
CASSVSGGVSYNEQFF
TGTGCCAGCAGCGTTAGCGGGGGGGTTTCCTACAATGAGCAGTTCTTC
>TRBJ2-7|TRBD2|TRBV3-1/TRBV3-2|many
CASSPRGLAVYYEQYF
TGTGCCAGCAGCCCTCGTGGACTAGCGGTTTACTACGAGCAGTACTTC
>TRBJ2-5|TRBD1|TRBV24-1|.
CATSMIIPRGTGGKETQYF
TGTGCCACCAGCATGATCATCCCCCGAGGGACAGGGGGCAAGGAGACCCAGTACTTC
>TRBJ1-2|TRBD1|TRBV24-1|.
CATSEGTGLYGYTF
TGTGCCACCAGTGAGGGGACAGGGCTCTATGGCTACACCTTC
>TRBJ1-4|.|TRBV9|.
CASSVEGGDNEKLFF
TGTGCCAGCAGCGTCGAAGGGGGGGATAATGAAAAACTGTTTTTT
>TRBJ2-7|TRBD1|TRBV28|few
CASSTRGTGAYEQYF
TGTGCCAGCAGCACACGCGGGACAGGGGCCTACGAGCAGTACTTC
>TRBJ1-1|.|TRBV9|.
CASSVQGQTNTEAFF
TGTGCCAGCAGCGTACAAGGACAGACGAACACTGAAGCTTTCTTT
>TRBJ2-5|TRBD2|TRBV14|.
CASSLYPGTSAPNGQYF
TGTGCCAGCAGCCTCTACCCCGGGACTAGCGCCCCAAACGGCCAGTACTTC
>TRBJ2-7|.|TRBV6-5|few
CASSPGGPEQYF
TGTGCCAGCAGTCCTGGAGGTCCCGAGCAGTACTTC
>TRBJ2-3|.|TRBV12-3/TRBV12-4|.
CASQITDTQYF
TGTGCCAGCCAGATCACAGATACGCAGTATTTT
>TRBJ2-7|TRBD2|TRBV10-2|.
CASRGLAGSSYEQYF
TGCGCCAGCAGGGGACTAGCGGGGAGTTCCTACGAGCAGTACTTC
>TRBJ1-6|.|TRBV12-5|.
CASGLSDSPLHF
TGTGCTAGTGGTTTGTCGGATTCACCCCTCCACTTT
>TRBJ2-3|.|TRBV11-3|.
CASSLGPFTDTQYF
TGTGCCAGCAGCTTAGGTCCGTTCACAGATACGCAGTATTTT
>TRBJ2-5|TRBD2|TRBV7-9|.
CASSLGLTSGETQYF
TGTGCCAGCAGCTTAGGTTTGACTAGCGGGGAGACCCAGTACTTC
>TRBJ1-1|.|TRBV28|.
CASSLTGWQNTEAFF
TGTGCCAGCAGTTTGACAGGTTGGCAAAACACTGAAGCTTTCTTT
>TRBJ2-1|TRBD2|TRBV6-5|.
CASSPTSVTYNEQFF
TGTGCCAGCAGCCCGACTAGCGTTACCTACAATGAGCAGTTCTTC
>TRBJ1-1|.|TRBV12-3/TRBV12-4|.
CASTPTGLRGAFF
TGTGCCAGCACCCCGACGGGTCTTAGGGGAGCTTTCTTT
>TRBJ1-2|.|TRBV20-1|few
CSASNRGQKNYGYTF
TGCAGTGCTAGTAATCGAGGGCAGAAGAACTATGGCTACACCTTC
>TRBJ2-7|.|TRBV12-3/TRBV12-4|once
CASSSGTTYEQYF
TGTGCCAGCAGTTCGGGAACAACCTACGAGCAGTACTTC
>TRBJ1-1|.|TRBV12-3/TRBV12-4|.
CASSPGFFTEAFF
TGTGCCAGCAGTCCAGGGTTCTTCACTGAAGCTTTCTTT